What follows are 29 T cell receptor beta chains derived from one specimen sequenced in a study of T cells after somatic rescue of genetic block. The assay was immunoSEQ multiplex PCR, and TCRdb's table has in-frame clones only and misses some. The sample contains tens of thousands of clones, about 90% of which appear only once. The sample was peripheral blood mononuclear cells (PBMCs). These receptors all come from a man aged 35 to 55.

The chain couples TRBV5-5 to TRBJ2-7, with a weak D call TRBD1 (6 bases). CDR3 size: 13 residues. Trimming pared 0 bases from V and 7 bases from J, leaving 11 bases between. CDR1 and CDR2 (germline): SGHKS, YYEKEE (reference sequence). The CDR3 is CASSLGWDMEQYF. The CDR3 DNA is TGTGCCAGCAGCTTGGGATGGGACATGGAGCAGTACTTC.

The chain recombines TRBV7-2 with TRBJ2-7; 10 bases agree with TRBD2. Germline CDR1 SGHTA, CDR2 FQGNSA. The CDR3 is made up of 15 amino acids. V was pared by 3 bases and J by 2 bases, with 4 bases of the junction left unmatched. The CDR3 bases are TGTGCCAGCAGCTTTCGGACTAGCGGAACCTACGAGCAGTACTTC. Protein sequence: CASSFRTSGTYEQYF.

The chain combines TRBV10-3 with TRBJ2-1; TRBD2 matches at 9 bases. Trimming took 10 bases from V and 9 from J; bases not matched to a gene: 25. Germline CDR1 and CDR2: ENHRY and SYGVKD. The CDR3 contains 18 residues. CDR3 residues: CATSRPVIGGGASGEQFF. For the CDR3, the DNA is TGTGCCACCAGCAGGCCCGTTATAGGCGGGGGGGCCTCGGGTGAGCAGTTCTTC.

The chain has TRBV13 and TRBJ2-3, with D possibly matching TRBD2 (6 bases). The CDR3 consists of 15 residues. Germline CDR1 is PRHDT and CDR2 is FYEKMQ (reference sequence). V lost 5 bases to trimming and J lost 4 bases, with 16 bases between them. The CDR3 loop reads CASSPGLEGPDTQYF. In nucleotides, the CDR3 is TGTGCCAGCAGCCCAGGTCTGGAGGGGCCAGATACGCAGTATTTT.

This chain links TRBV28 with TRBJ2-5, with D perhaps given as TRBD1 or TRBD2 (6 bases each). V was pared by 5 bases and J by 3 bases, with 13 bases between. Germline loops: CDR1 MDHEN, CDR2 SYDVKM. This CDR3 has 14 residues. The CDR3 bases are TGTGCCAGCAGTATAGTGGGGGGCGAAGAGACCCAGTACTTC. Protein product: CASSIVGGEETQYF.

This clone was observed a few times. CDR3 in amino acids: CASTPGRQIQYF. DNA of the CDR3: TGTGCCAGCACCCCGGGACGGCAGATTCAGTACTTC. The V gene is TRBV2, the J gene TRBJ2-4; D may correspond to TRBD1 or TRBD2 (5 bases each). This CDR3 region has 12 residues. Germline V CDR1 and CDR2: SNHLY, FYNNEI. The V and J ends lost 7 bases and 10 bases respectively, with 14 bases between them.

The V and J genes are TRBV28 and TRBJ2-3; 11 bases align to TRBD1. Looked up from germline, CDR1 is MDHEN and CDR2 is SYDVKM. V was clipped by 2 bases and J by 8 bases; unmatched bases: 6. CDR3 length: 15 residues. The DNA for the CDR3 is TGTGCCAGCAGTTTAGTAGGGACAGGGGGAGGTACGCAGTATTTT. It yields the protein CASSLVGTGGGTQYF.

The chain employs TRBV5-1 and TRBJ1-4; D not resolved. From germline, CDR1 is SGHRS and CDR2 YFSETQ. The CDR3 extends over 14 amino acids. V lost 1 base to trimming and J lost 0 bases, with 4 bases between them. CDR3: CASSLTATNEKLFF. The CDR3 nucleotides are TGCGCCAGCAGCTTGACGGCAACTAATGAAAAACTGTTTTTT. Full variable domain (remainder filled in from reference TRBV5-1 and TRBJ1-4): KAGVTQTPRYLIKTRGQQVTLSCSPISGHRSVSWYQQTPGQGLQFLFEYFSETQRNKGNFPGRFSGRQFSNSRSEMNVSTLELGDSALYLCASSLTATNEKLFFGSGTQLSVL.

The genes are TRBV30 and TRBJ1-1; the D is unclear. V dropped 3 bases and J dropped 8 bases, with 13 bases sitting between them. The germline gives CDR1 GTSNPN, CDR2 SVGIG (reference sequence). The CDR3 runs to 12 residues. CDR3 coding DNA: TGTGCCTGGAGCTTGGTAGTAGGGGAAGCTTTCTTT. Its protein is CAWSLVVGEAFF.

V is TRBV6-5 and J is TRBJ2-5; 7 bases fit TRBD2. Germline V lookup: CDR1 MNHEY, CDR2 SVGAGI. The CDR3 length is 14 residues. J gave up 1 base and V 6 bases, and 5 bases lay outside the gene matches. The CDR3 protein is CASRQGGLQETQYF. The CDR3 DNA reads TGTGCCAGCAGGCAGGGAGGGCTCCAAGAGACCCAGTACTTC.

The genes are TRBV4-2 and TRBJ2-6; tentative D call: TRBD2 (6 bases). V gave up 2 bases and J gave up 0 bases, with 14 bases separating them. The CDR3 runs to 18 residues. The germline gives CDR1 LGHNA, CDR2 YNFKEQ. CDR3 DNA sequence: TGTGCCAGCAGCCAACGCACTAGCTCCGACTCTGGGGCCAACGTCCTGACTTTC. It is translated as CASSQRTSSDSGANVLTF.

V is TRBV9 and J is TRBJ2-3; D ambiguous. Trimming pared 0 bases from V and 3 bases from J, leaving 8 bases between. The CDR3 loop spans 14 amino acids. The germline V gene has CDR1 SGDLS and CDR2 YYNGEE. This CDR3 is CASSVAQDTDTQYF. DNA for the CDR3: TGTGCCAGCAGCGTAGCTCAAGATACAGATACGCAGTATTTT. Complete variable domain (other parts from reference TRBV9 and TRBJ2-3): DSGVTQTPKHLITATGQRVTLRCSPRSGDLSVYWYQQSLDQGLQFLIQYYNGEERAKGNILERFSAQQFPDLHSELNLSSLELGDSALYFCASSVAQDTDTQYFGPGTRLTVL.

To note about this clone: Mismatch with germline at one junction end may stem from a read error. This chain connects TRBV28 to TRBJ2-7; 8 nucleotides align to TRBD1. CDR1 is MDHEN, CDR2 SYDVKM, per germline. There are 12 residues in the CDR3. This CDR3 is CASTLQGGEQYF. CDR3 DNA sequence: TGTGCCAGCACTTTACAGGGGGGCGAGCAGTACTTC. Combining the CDR3 with reference TRBV28 and TRBJ2-7 gives the whole variable domain DVKVTQSSRYLVKRTGEKVFLECVQDMDHENMFWYRQDPGLGLRLIYFSYDVKMKEKGDIPEGYSVSREKKERFSLILESASTNQTSMYLCASTLQGGEQYFGPGTRLTVT.

The J gene is TRBJ2-2, the V gene TRBV5-1; 9 bases map to TRBD1. Germline V gene sequence: CDR1 SGHRS, CDR2 YFSETQ. The CDR3 length is 14 residues. V dropped 4 bases and J dropped 7; count of bases not matched to a gene: 5. The CDR3 nucleotides are TGCGCCAGCAGCGGGGACAGGGACTACGGGGAGCTGTTTTTT. This sequence encodes CASSGDRDYGELFF.

CDR3 in DNA: TGTGCCACCAGCAGAGAAATCTCTACTGGAAACACCATATATTTT. It translates to CATSREISTGNTIYF. V is TRBV15 and J is TRBJ1-3; D is unresolved. Germline CDR1 reads LNHNV; CDR2 reads YYDKDF (reference sequence). V was cut by 0 bases and J by 2 bases, with 8 bases left in between. There are 15 residues in the CDR3.

The chain couples TRBV7-9 to TRBJ2-3; TRBD1 aligns across 9 bases. The CDR3 has 15 amino acids. V shed 4 bases, J shed 2 bases, and the junction held 4 bases outside the gene matches. Germline V lookup: CDR1 SEHNR, CDR2 FQNEAQ (reference sequence). In DNA, the CDR3 is TGTGCCAGCAGCTATGACAGGGGGGCCACAGATACGCAGTATTTT. It codes for CASSYDRGATDTQYF.

This clone was detected a few times. This chain uses TRBV6-1 with TRBJ2-1, with a weak D call TRBD2 (6 bases). Trimming pared 3 bases from V and 7 bases from J, leaving 19 bases between. This CDR3 is 16 amino acids long. CDR1 is MNHNS and CDR2 is SASEGT in the germline V gene. The CDR3 spells CASSDPLWTAGNEQFF. The CDR3 DNA reads TGTGCCAGCAGTGATCCTTTGTGGACCGCGGGGAATGAGCAGTTCTTC.

This sequence joins TRBV11-1 and TRBJ1-4; D gene ambiguous. The V gene lost 3 bases and the J gene lost 2 bases, with 7 bases spanning the gap. Germline V gene data show CDR1 as SGHAT and CDR2 as FQDESV (reference sequence). CDR3 length: 14 amino acids. CDR3 in amino acids: CASSFFDTNEKLFF. The CDR3 nucleotides read TGTGCCAGCAGCTTTTTCGACACTAATGAAAAACTGTTTTTT.

The chain has TRBV4-2 and TRBJ2-2, with D unclear. The CDR3 sequence is 15 residues long. The germline gives CDR1 LGHNA, CDR2 YNFKEQ. The V end lost 0 bases, the J end lost 6 bases, and 11 bases lay between the germline ends. CDR3 sequence: CASSQDLGSAGELFF. The CDR3 DNA sequence: TGTGCCAGCAGCCAAGATTTGGGTTCGGCCGGGGAGCTGTTTTTT.

This chain joins TRBV7-2 and TRBJ1-1, with a tentative D call TRBD1 (6 bases). Germline assignment: CDR1 SGHTA and CDR2 FQGNSA. The CDR3 contains 13 residues. V lost 4 bases to trimming and J lost 8 bases, with 14 bases between them. Here the CDR3 reads CASSSYRALEAFF. Written as DNA, the CDR3 is TGTGCCAGCAGCTCCTACAGGGCCTTGGAAGCTTTCTTT.

The chain is built from TRBV6-5 and TRBJ2-2; tentative D call: TRBD1 (6 bases). V lost 2 bases and J 1 base, leaving 8 bases between the germline ends. Germline-derived CDR1 and CDR2 are MNHEY and SVGAGI. This CDR3 is 15 amino acids long. In DNA form, the CDR3 reads TGTGCCAGCAGTTACGGGACACTGAACACCGGGGAGCTGTTTTTT. Translating it yields CASSYGTLNTGELFF.

This chain uses TRBV6-4 with TRBJ2-3; 9 bases are a match to TRBD2. The junction had 4 bases not matched to a gene; V was cut back by 3 bases and J by 3 bases. CDR3 length equals 15 residues. Germline CDR1 and CDR2: MRHNA and SNTAGT. The CDR3 reads CASSEAGGTTDTQYF. As DNA, the CDR3 is TGTGCCAGCAGTGAGGCGGGAGGGACAACAGATACGCAGTATTTT.

The rearrangement joins TRBV7-2 to TRBJ2-3, with D possibly being TRBD1 (5 bases). In germline, CDR1 is SGHTA, CDR2 FQGNSA. V lost 4 bases, J lost 10 bases, and 9 bases lay in between. There are 11 residues in the CDR3. CDR3 in amino acids: CASSSGQAQYF. The CDR3 DNA reads as TGTGCCAGCAGCTCAGGGCAGGCGCAGTATTTT.

This chain connects TRBV10-1 to TRBJ2-2; D gene uncertain. This CDR3 is 18 amino acids long. Germline-derived CDR1 and CDR2 are WNHNN and SYGVQD (reference sequence). With 5 bases removed from V and 4 bases from J, the gap between germline ends came to 23 bases. This CDR3 reads CASSTTPRGGGTTGELFF. For the CDR3, the DNA is TGCGCCAGCAGTACGACTCCGAGAGGCGGTGGTACCACCGGGGAGCTGTTTTTT.

This clone was counted many times. V usage is TRBV7-8 and J usage is TRBJ2-7; no definite D call. CDR1 and CDR2 from the germline V gene are SGHVS and FQNEAQ. V was cut by 4 bases and J by 3 bases, with 16 bases left in between. The length of the CDR3 is 15 residues. The CDR3 region is CASSSPGGTNYEQYF. CDR3 coding DNA: TGTGCCAGCAGCTCCCCCGGTGGCACGAACTACGAGCAGTACTTC. Based on the CDR3 plus reference TRBV7-8 and TRBJ2-7, the full variable domain is GAGVSQSPRYKVAKRGQDVALRCDPISGHVSLFWYQQALGQGPEFLTYFQNEAQLDKSGLPSDRFFAERPEGSVSTLKIQRTQQEDSAVYLCASSSPGGTNYEQYFGPGTRLTVT.

The chain joins TRBV18 to TRBJ2-3; the match to TRBD2 covers 12 bases. CDR3 length: 18 amino acids. The V gene end was trimmed by 11 bases and the J gene end by 2 bases; junction bases not matched to a gene: 17. The germline CDR1 and CDR2 sequences are KGHSH and LQKENI. The CDR3: CAGQSLAGGHQHTDTQYF. The CDR3, as DNA: TGTGCCGGCCAATCACTAGCGGGGGGACATCAACACACAGATACGCAGTATTTT. Full variable domain (rest looked up from reference TRBV18 and TRBJ2-3): NAGVMQNPRHLVRRRGQEARLRCSPMKGHSHVYWYRQLPEEGLKFMVYLQKENIIDESGMPKERFSAEFPKEGPSILRIQQVVRGDSAAYFCAGQSLAGGHQHTDTQYFGPGTRLTVL.

V is TRBV5-6 and J is TRBJ1-1, with TRBD1 matching 7 bases. The CDR3 runs to 16 residues. CDR1 is SGHDT, CDR2 YYEEEE, per germline. V shed 4 bases, J shed 0 bases, and the junction held 9 bases outside the gene matches. In DNA, the CDR3 is TGTGCCAGCAGCCGCCTTAGGGGGCTTATGAACACTGAAGCTTTCTTT. Its translation: CASSRLRGLMNTEAFF.

The V call is TRBV4-2, the J call TRBJ1-1; D uncertain. From germline, CDR1 is LGHNA and CDR2 YNFKEQ. The V end was cut by 1 base, the J end by 4 bases, with 10 bases between. The CDR3 sequence is 14 residues long. The CDR3 region has the DNA TGTGCCAGCAGCCAAGTTACCGCAGCCACTGAAGCTTTCTTT. Translation gives CASSQVTAATEAFF.

Ten or more counts support this clone. The chain links TRBV7-8 to TRBJ1-2; 9 bases fit TRBD1. From germline, CDR1 is SGHVS and CDR2 FQNEAQ. V lost 5 bases and J lost 4; bases outside the gene matches: 2. The CDR3 runs to 13 residues. Here the CDR3 reads CASSPTGGYGYTF. The CDR3, as DNA: TGTGCCAGCAGCCCGACAGGGGGCTATGGCTACACCTTC.